This T cell receptor beta chain was captured by sequencing in a study of human T cells and chemical hapten exposure (dated by TCRdb to about 2021). Study-wide context: For sensitization, 2% DPC in acetone was applied to an approximately 2 cm by approximately 2 cm area of upper inner arm skin. Blood samples were taken from patients before sensitization (week 0) and then at 2, 6 and about 24 weeks after DPC sensitization. Nearly 30 alopecia patients gave blood for TCR sequencing at one to four time points (pre-sensitization, 2, 6 and 24 weeks). The mostly female patient cohort included alopecia areata with under or over 50% scalp involvement, alopecia totalis and alopecia universalis. In alopecia patients, the study followed how the peripheral blood TCR repertoire changed in vivo over primary and secondary sensitization to diphenylcyclopropenone (DPC), a hapten. Patch testing was done on the upper back using Finn chambers containing 0.01% DPC, and results were scored after 6 days according to International Contact Dermatitis Research Group standards. Libraries were pooled for sequencing, and per-sample TCR yields varied mainly because of small differences in library volumes within the pool. Weekly therapeutic DPC doses were additionally applied to the scalp of patients throughout the roughly 26-week study period.

What the research found in general, with its limitations: DPC sensitization did not change the number of TCRs with a frequency above 1 in 1000, and there was no evidence of changes in global repertoire structure. Repeated subsampling changed both the strength of the expansion versus patch-test correlation and the threshold at which that correlation became significant. Expanded TCRs formed significantly more large CDR3 similarity clusters than pre-sensitization or healthy control sets, consistent with antigen-driven responses. A positive correlation was found between the number of PT1 expanded TCRs and patch test score, with significance reached at thresholds 8, 16 and 32 but not 4. Because every patient had alopecia, a presumed autoimmune disease, the patients' immune response might differ from that of healthy individuals.

The time point label, as the study defines it: patch test 2, 6 weeks after DPC sensitization. The sample's treatment or condition label, in plain terms: therapeutic diphenylcyclopropenone sensitization with weekly scalp DPC. Blood at each patch-test visit was drawn before the patch test was applied. Patients were eligible if aged 18 to 70, diagnosed with alopecia and judged suitable for DPC therapy, and pregnant patients were excluded. Unfractionated whole blood was collected in Tempus Blood RNA tubes, and total RNA was extracted from that blood. Trimming takes 4 bases from V and 4 bases from J, and the germline ends sit 13 bases apart. The CDR3 runs 14 amino acids, cysteine and phenylalanine included. The only DNA kept is the CDR3, 42 bases in frame from the first base. CDR1 and CDR2, looked up from the germline V gene, are MRHNA and SNTAGT. Note on this clonotype: Its antigen is not yet known. Base qualities are not recorded, but no much larger clone differs from it by a single base.

The library came from RACE. The instrument given in TCRdb is NextSeq 500. During library preparation, unique molecular identifiers were attached to individual cDNA molecules so that TCRs could be counted in a quantitative, reproducible way. Both TCR alpha and TCR beta chains were sequenced from each blood RNA sample. Processing in the source paper ran as follows. The median number of TCRs per sample was over 95,000, ranging from about 20,000 to 750,000. V, J and CDR3 annotation of the TCR reads was carried out using the Decombinator software suite. For PS versus PT1 abundance plots, all samples were subsampled to the same number of TCRs (28,000). TCRs were defined as expanded if absent before sensitization and observed at least eight times at the 2-week time point. TCRdb handled the public reads itself, with Q25 trimming in fastp and clone calling in MiXCR, and kept productive beta chains. Entries are consolidated by CDR3 protein sequence, retaining the most common genes and DNA. TCRdb's processing, not the study's, gives the V and J calls here. The sample data list approximately 91,000 distinct CDR3 sequences, and 11% of these were observed just once. The ten largest clones capture around 1.5% of the sample.

This specimen consisted of whole blood, obtained in connection with sensitization to the hapten diphenylcyclopropenone (DPC). The rearrangement joined TRBV6-4 to TRBJ1-1, with the identity of the D gene unclear. The TCR was taken from a man between 18 and 29 years old with alopecia areata. Some clones in this sample may be carry-over from other donors' samples. The sequenced DNA is TGTGCCAGCAGTGTTGAAAGGGATGGCACTGAAGCTTTCTTT. Translated, it reads CASSVERDGTEAFF.